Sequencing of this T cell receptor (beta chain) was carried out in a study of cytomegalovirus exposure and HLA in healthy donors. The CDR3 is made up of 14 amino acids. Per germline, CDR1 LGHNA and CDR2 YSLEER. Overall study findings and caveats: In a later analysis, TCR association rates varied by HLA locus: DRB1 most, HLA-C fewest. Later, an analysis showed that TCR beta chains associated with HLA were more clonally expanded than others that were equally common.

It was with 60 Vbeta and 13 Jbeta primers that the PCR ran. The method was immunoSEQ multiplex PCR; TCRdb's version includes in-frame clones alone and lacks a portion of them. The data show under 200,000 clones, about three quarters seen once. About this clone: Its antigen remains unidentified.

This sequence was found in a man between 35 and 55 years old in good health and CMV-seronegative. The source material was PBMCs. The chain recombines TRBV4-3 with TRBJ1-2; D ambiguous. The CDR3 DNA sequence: TGCGCTGGGCCAGCCCGAGGGCCACCTCATGGCTACACCTTC. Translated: CAGPARGPPHGYTF.